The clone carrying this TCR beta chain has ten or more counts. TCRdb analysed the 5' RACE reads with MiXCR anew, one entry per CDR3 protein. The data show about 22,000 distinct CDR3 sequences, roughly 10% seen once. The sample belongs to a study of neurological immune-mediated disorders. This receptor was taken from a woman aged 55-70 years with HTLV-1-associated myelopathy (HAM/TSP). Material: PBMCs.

CDR3 sequence reads: CASRDSLVSEQYF. The CDR3 DNA is TGTGCCAGCAGGGACAGTCTCGTCTCCGAGCAGTACTTC. The V gene is TRBV6-5, the J gene TRBJ2-7; D is possibly TRBD1 (6 bases). The CDR3 runs to 13 residues. Germline V gene lookup returns CDR1 MNHEY and CDR2 SVGAGI. Trimming removed 6 bases at V and 6 bases at J, with 15 bases between.